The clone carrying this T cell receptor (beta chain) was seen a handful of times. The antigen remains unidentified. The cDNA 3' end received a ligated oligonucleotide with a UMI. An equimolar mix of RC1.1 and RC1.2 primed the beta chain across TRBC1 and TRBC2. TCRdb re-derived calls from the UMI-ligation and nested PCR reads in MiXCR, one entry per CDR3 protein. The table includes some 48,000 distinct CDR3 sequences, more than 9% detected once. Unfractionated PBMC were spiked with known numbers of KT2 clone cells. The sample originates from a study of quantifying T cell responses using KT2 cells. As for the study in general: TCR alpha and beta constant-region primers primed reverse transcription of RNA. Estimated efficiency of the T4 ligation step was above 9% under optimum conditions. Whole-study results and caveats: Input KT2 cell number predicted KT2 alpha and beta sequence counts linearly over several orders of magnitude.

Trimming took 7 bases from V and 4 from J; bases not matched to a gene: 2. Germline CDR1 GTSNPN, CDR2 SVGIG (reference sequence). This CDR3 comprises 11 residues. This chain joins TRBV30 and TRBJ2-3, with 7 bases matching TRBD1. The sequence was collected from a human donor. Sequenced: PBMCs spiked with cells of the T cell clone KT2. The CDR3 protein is CASTGADTQYF. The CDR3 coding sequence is TGTGCCTCAACAGGGGCAGATACGCAGTATTTT.